This TCR beta chain was observed in a study of blood T cell repertoires in COVID-19. This CDR3 spans 17 amino acids. V shed 3 bases and J 4 bases; nucleotides not matched to a gene: 11. Germline CDR1 SGDLS, CDR2 YYNGEE. Profiling relied on immunoSEQ multiplex PCR, and the TCRdb table lists in-frame clones only, not all of them. The top ten clones hold about 2.1% of a sample with under 500,000 clones, around 90% of them seen once. The V gene is TRBV9, the J gene TRBJ2-1; 9 nucleotides align to TRBD2. Sample: PBMCs or T cells enriched from blood (not recorded which). The source is a woman aged 18 to 35 with acute COVID-19. DNA for the CDR3: TGTGCCAGCAGCGAGGCCCCTAGGGCGGGAGGGTACAATGAGCAGTTCTTC. Protein product: CASSEAPRAGGYNEQFF.